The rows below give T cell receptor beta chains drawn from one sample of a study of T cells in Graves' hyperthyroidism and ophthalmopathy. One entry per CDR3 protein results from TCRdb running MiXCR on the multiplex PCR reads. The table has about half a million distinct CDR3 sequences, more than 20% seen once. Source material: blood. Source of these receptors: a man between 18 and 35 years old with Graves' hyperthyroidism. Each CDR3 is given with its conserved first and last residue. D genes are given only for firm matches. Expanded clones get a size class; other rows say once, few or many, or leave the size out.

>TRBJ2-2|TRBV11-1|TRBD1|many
CASSQHGQGYTGELFF
TGTGCCAGCAGCCAGCACGGACAGGGGTACACCGGGGAGCTGTTTTTT
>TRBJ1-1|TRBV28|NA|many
CASSFQGTLNTEAFF
TGTGCCAGCAGTTTTCAGGGCACCTTGAACACTGAAGCTTTCTTT
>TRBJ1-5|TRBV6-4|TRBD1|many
CASSDRTGLGNQPQHF
TGTGCCAGCAGTGACCGGACAGGGCTCGGCAATCAGCCCCAGCATTTT
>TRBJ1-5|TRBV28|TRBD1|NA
CASSTGAEQPQHF
TGTGCCAGCAGTACAGGGGCGGAACAGCCCCAGCATTTT
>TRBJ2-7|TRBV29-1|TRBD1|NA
CSVERRQGDYEQYF
TGCAGCGTCGAACGTCGACAGGGGGACTACGAGCAGTACTTC
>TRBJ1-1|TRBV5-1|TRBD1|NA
CASKRKTGEVTEAFF
TGCGCCAGCAAACGGAAGACAGGGGAGGTCACTGAAGCTTTCTTT
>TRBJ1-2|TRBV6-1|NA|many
CASLPYGGLTAGYTF
TGTGCCAGCCTTCCCTACGGGGGTTTGACTGCTGGCTACACCTTC
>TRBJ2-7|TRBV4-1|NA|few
CASSQDPGGAYEQYF
TGCGCCAGCAGCCAAGATCCCGGGGGAGCCTACGAGCAGTACTTC
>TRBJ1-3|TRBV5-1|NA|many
CASSSLQGNTIYF
TGCGCCAGCAGCTCGCTACAGGGAAACACCATATATTTT
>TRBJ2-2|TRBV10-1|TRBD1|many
CASSGTGNAGGELFF
TGCGCCAGCAGTGGGACAGGGAATGCCGGAGGGGAGCTGTTTTTT
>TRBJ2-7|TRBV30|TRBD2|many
CAWSVYPSASGTYEQYF
TGTGCCTGGAGTGTATACCCGAGTGCTAGCGGAACCTACGAGCAGTACTTC
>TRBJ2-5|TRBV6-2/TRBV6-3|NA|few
CASSYSAQSPQETQYF
TGTGCCAGCAGTTACTCGGCCCAGAGTCCCCAAGAGACCCAGTACTTC
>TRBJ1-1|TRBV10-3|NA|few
CAISPGNTEAFF
TGTGCCATCAGTCCAGGGAACACTGAAGCTTTCTTT
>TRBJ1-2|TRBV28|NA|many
CASSPRDVEGYTF
TGTGCCAGCAGTCCCAGGGACGTCGAGGGCTACACCTTC
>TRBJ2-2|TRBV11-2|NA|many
CASSLEIAANTGELFF
TGTGCCAGCAGCTTAGAGATAGCGGCGAACACCGGGGAGCTGTTTTTT
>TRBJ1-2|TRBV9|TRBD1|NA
CASSVAEWWDRGVYGYTF
TGTGCCAGCAGCGTAGCAGAGTGGTGGGACAGGGGGGTCTATGGCTACACCTTC
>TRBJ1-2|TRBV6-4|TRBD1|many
CASSDSTGGSDGYTF
TGTGCCAGCAGTGACTCTACAGGGGGCTCGGATGGCTACACCTTC
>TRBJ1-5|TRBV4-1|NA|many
CASSPQAGTNQPQHF
TGCGCCAGCAGCCCGCAAGCAGGGACCAATCAGCCCCAGCATTTT
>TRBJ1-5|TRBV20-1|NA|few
CSARHNRAGSGPQHF
TGCAGTGCTAGACATAACAGGGCTGGAAGTGGTCCCCAGCATTTT
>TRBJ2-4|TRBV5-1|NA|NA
CASSSAGLGNIQYF
TGCGCCAGCAGCTCGGCGGGGCTGGGAAACATTCAGTACTTC
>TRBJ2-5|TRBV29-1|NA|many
CSVEAADYRETQYF
TGCAGCGTTGAAGCGGCAGATTACCGGGAGACCCAGTACTTC
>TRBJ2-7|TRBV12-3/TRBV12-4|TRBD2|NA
CASSHLVGGGPSSEQYF
TGTGCCAGCAGTCACCTCGTCGGGGGGGGCCCGAGTTCCGAGCAGTACTTC
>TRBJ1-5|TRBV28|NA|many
CASSPTWGDQPQHF
TGTGCCAGCAGCCCCACGTGGGGCGATCAGCCCCAGCATTTT
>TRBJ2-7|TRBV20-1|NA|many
CSAYLNQGNPYEQYF
TGCAGTGCCTATCTGAACCAGGGGAATCCCTACGAGCAGTACTTC
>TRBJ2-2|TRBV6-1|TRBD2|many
CASEGEGYPGELFF
TGTGCCAGCGAAGGGGAGGGTTACCCCGGGGAGCTGTTTTTT
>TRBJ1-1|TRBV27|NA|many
CASSLSAGSRAFF
TGTGCCAGCAGTTTATCAGCGGGGTCGAGAGCTTTCTTT
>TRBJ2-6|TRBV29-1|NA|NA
CSVDSGSGANVLTF
TGCAGCGTTGACTCGGGCTCTGGGGCCAACGTCCTGACTTTC
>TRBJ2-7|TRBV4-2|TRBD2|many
CASSQESARGTSFSYEQYF
TGTGCCAGCAGCCAAGAATCGGCTCGCGGGACTAGCTTCTCCTACGAGCAGTACTTC
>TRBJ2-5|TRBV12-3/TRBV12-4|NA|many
CAILQGETQYF
TGTGCCATCTTACAGGGCGAGACCCAGTACTTC
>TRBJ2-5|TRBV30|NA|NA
CAWGGVRGPQETQYF
TGTGCCTGGGGCGGGGTCAGGGGTCCCCAAGAGACCCAGTACTTC
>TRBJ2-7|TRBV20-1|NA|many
CSATDPRGSSYEQYF
TGCAGTGCTACCGACCCTCGGGGGAGCTCCTACGAGCAGTACTTC
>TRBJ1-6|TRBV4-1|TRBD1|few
CASSHPGTGLGSPLHF
TGCGCCAGCAGCCATCCCGGGACAGGGTTGGGCTCACCCCTCCACTTT
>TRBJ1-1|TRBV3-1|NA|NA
CASSRGSIGTEAFF
TGTGCCAGCAGCCGGGGAAGTATTGGCACTGAAGCTTTCTTT
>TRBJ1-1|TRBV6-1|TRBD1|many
CASRSRQGSMNTEAFF
TGTGCCAGCAGATCCAGACAGGGTAGTATGAACACTGAAGCTTTCTTT
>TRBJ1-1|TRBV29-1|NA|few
CSVEGEDTEAFF
TGCAGCGTTGAAGGGGAGGACACTGAAGCTTTCTTT
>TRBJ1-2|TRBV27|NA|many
CASSFGGGAVGYTF
TGTGCCAGCAGTTTTGGGGGGGGCGCGGTCGGCTACACCTTC
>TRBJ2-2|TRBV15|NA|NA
CATSLKGFSGELFF
TGTGCCACCAGCTTAAAGGGGTTTTCCGGGGAGCTGTTTTTT
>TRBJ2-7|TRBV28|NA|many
CASSSSPSVTREYF
TGTGCCAGCAGTTCCTCCCCTAGCGTCACGAGGGAGTACTTC
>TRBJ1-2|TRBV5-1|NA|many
CASSEGQSYGYTF
TGCGCCAGCAGCGAAGGACAGTCCTATGGCTACACCTTC
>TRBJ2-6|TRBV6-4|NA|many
CASSRQEDPISGANVLTF
TGTGCCAGCAGTCGACAGGAAGATCCGATCTCTGGGGCCAACGTCCTGACTTTC
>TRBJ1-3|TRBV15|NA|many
CATSRARGDTIYF
TGTGCCACCAGCAGAGCCAGGGGTGACACCATATATTTT
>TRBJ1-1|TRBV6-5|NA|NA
CASSYGGFGDTEAFF
TGTGCCAGCAGTTACGGCGGGTTCGGGGACACTGAAGCTTTCTTT
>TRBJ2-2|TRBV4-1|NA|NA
CASSQDGFGSRENTGELFF
TGCGCCAGCAGCCAAGATGGGTTCGGGTCCCGAGAAAACACCGGGGAGCTGTTTTTT